This passage covers 10 T cell receptor beta chains from one sample sequenced in a study of tumor and adjacent non-tumor tissue in lung cancer. No cell sorting was done before RNA was extracted from the tissue. The normal lung tissue was taken more than 3 cm from the tumor edge. A modified ARM-PCR protocol with three rounds of nested PCR amplified TCRbeta. From the multiplex PCR reads, TCRdb called clonotypes with MiXCR, one entry per CDR3 protein. The table records some 51,000 distinct CDR3 sequences, roughly two thirds of them present only once. The sequencing input was distant non-tumor lung tissue. These receptors were obtained from a woman in her 70s with non-small cell lung cancer.

Points on this clonotype: One end of the junction fails to match germline, which may point to a read error. This chain uses TRBV6-2 or TRBV6-3 with TRBJ2-3, with 12 bases fitting TRBD2. This CDR3 is built from 17 residues. Germline assignment: CDR1 MNHEY and CDR2 SVGEGT. The CDR3 sequence: CASSPFSGLAGTDMQYF. CDR3 nucleotides: TGCGCCAGCAGTCCCTTTTCCGGACTAGCGGGGACAGATATGCAGTATTTT.

On this clonotype itself: A read error is likely, as this CDR3 ends without the conserved phenylalanine or tryptophan. The V call is TRBV6-1, the J call TRBJ2-2; no firm D call. CDR3 length: 12 residues. Looked up from germline, CDR1 is MNHNS and CDR2 is SASEGT. V gave up 9 bases and J gave up 4 bases, with 9 bases separating them. Here the CDR3 reads CASRLGTGELFY. In DNA, the CDR3 is TGTGCCAGTAGGTTGGGCACCGGGGAGCTGTTTTAT.

The chain recombines TRBV7-8 with TRBJ1-5, with unresolved D. This CDR3 has 15 amino acids. The V end lost 7 bases, the J end lost 4 bases, and 17 bases lay between the germline ends. Germline loops: CDR1 SGHVS, CDR2 FQNEAQ. The CDR3 nucleotides read TGTGCCAGCACTTTAGGAGTATCCGAGAATCAGCCCCAGCATTTT. It is translated as CASTLGVSENQPQHF.

With regard to this clonotype: An end of the junction differs from the germline gene, which may be a read error. The chain carries TRBV29-1 and TRBJ2-2; D uncertain. The V gene's germline CDR1 is SQVTM and CDR2 ANQGSEA. The length of the CDR3 is 14 residues. This CDR3 reads CSVRTTVGTVELFF. Here the CDR3 DNA reads TGCAGCGTTAGGACCACGGTGGGAACCGTGGAGCTGTTTTTT.

A single count supports this clonotype. One junction end disagrees with the germline gene, perhaps due to a read error. The chain employs TRBV11-1 and TRBJ2-1; 8 bases match TRBD2. Germline CDR1 SGHAT, CDR2 FQDESV (reference sequence). The CDR3 totals 16 residues. The CDR3 bases are TGCGCCAGCAGCTTAGCCCTAGCGGGCCTGTACTATGAGCTGTTCTTC. Its translation is CASSLALAGLYYELFF.

Remarks on this clonotype: A read error may account for a junction end that differs from germline. The J gene is TRBJ2-1, the V gene TRBV4-1; D possibly corresponds to TRBD2 (5 bases). The CDR3 contains 15 residues. Germline assignment: CDR1 MGHRA and CDR2 YSYEKL. In nucleotides, the CDR3 is TGCACCAGCAGCCAAGATCTTGGGAGAATCCTCGAGCAGTTCTTC. It is translated as CTSSQDLGRILEQFF.

Remarks on this clonotype: Germline is not matched at one junction end, which may reflect a read error. The chain combines TRBV11-1 with TRBJ1-1, with D uncertain. Germline V lookup: CDR1 SGHAT, CDR2 FQDESV (reference sequence). The CDR3 spans 13 residues. The CDR3 nucleotides are TGTGCCAGCAGCCCAACGGAGAACACTGGAGCTATCTTT. Translating it yields CASSPTENTGAIF.

Regarding this clonotype: Possible read error: a much larger clone is one base away. J is TRBJ1-1 and V is TRBV28; D gene unclear. CDR1 is MDHEN and CDR2 is SYDVKM in the germline V gene. Trimming took 8 bases from V and 10 from J, leaving 14 bases between them. The CDR3 has 11 residues. CDR3 amino acids: CASPAPDGAFF. The CDR3 nucleotides are TGTGCCAGCCCCGCCCCGGACGGAGCTTTCTTT.

As regards this clonotype: A much larger clone lies one base from this, so it may be a read error. The chain is built from TRBV20-1 and TRBJ1-4, with D unclear. Germline lookup yields CDR1 DFQATT and CDR2 SNEGSKA (reference sequence). This CDR3 region has 11 residues. The CDR3 region is CGARLQEKLFF. The CDR3 nucleotides are TGCGGTGCTCGATTACAGGAAAAACTGTTTTTT.

A few counts support this clonotype. This may be a read error, as it is one base from a much larger clone. CDR3 bases: TGTGCCTTCAGTGACCCCGGCAGGGCGAACACCGGGGAGCTGTTTTTT. It encodes CAFSDPGRANTGELFF. The chain couples TRBV10-3 to TRBJ2-2; perhaps TRBD1 as D (5 bases). This CDR3 comprises 16 residues. Germline lookup yields CDR1 ENHRY and CDR2 SYGVKD.